The 12 T cell receptor beta chains below were found in one sample sequenced in a study of cytomegalovirus exposure and HLA in healthy donors. Measured with immunoSEQ multiplex PCR; TCRdb has only the in-frame clones, and not every one. The table has roughly 140,000 clones, roughly 89% seen once. The sequencing input was PBMCs. These receptors originate from a woman younger than 30 in good health and CMV-seropositive.

V is TRBV2 and J is TRBJ1-4, with 10 bases aligning to TRBD1. Losses at the gene ends were 6 bases for V and 7 bases for J; bases not matched to a gene: 5. This CDR3 is built from 14 residues. Germline V gene data show CDR1 as SNHLY and CDR2 as FYNNEI. CDR3 nucleotide sequence: TGTGCCAGCAGCAAGGGACAGGGGAGTGAAAAACTGTTTTTT. Protein: CASSKGQGSEKLFF. Complete variable domain (other parts from reference TRBV2 and TRBJ1-4): EPEVTQTPSHQVTQMGQEVILRCVPISNHLYFYWYRQILGQKVEFLVSFYNNEISEKSEIFDDQFSVERPDGSNFTLKIRSTKLEDSAMYFCASSKGQGSEKLFFGSGTQLSVL.

The genes are TRBV11-2 and TRBJ1-2, with D possibly TRBD1 on 5 matching bases. The germline V gene encodes CDR1 SGHAT and CDR2 FQNNGV. The CDR3 covers 15 residues. V dropped 5 bases and J dropped 1 base, with 14 bases sitting between them. DNA of the CDR3: TGTGCCAGCAGCGATACCGGGACTCTTAACTATGGCTACACCTTC. The encoded protein is CASSDTGTLNYGYTF.

The J gene is TRBJ2-1, the V gene TRBV4-2, with a weak D call TRBD2 (6 bases). Trimming pared 0 bases from V and 6 bases from J, leaving 12 bases between. In germline, CDR1 is LGHNA, CDR2 YNFKEQ. The CDR3 sequence is 15 residues long. The CDR3 nucleotides read TGTGCCAGCAGCCAAGATTCACTAGCAGTCAATGAGCAGTTCTTC. As protein: CASSQDSLAVNEQFF.

This clone was recorded only once. This chain uses TRBV7-8 with TRBJ2-7; 7 bases match TRBD2. V was clipped by 2 bases and J by 1 base; unmatched bases: 14. Per the germline V gene, CDR1 is SGHVS and CDR2 is FQNEAQ. The CDR3 sequence is 18 residues long. The CDR3 here is CASSLTFAGATTSYEQYF. Here the CDR3 DNA reads TGTGCCAGCAGCTTAACGTTTGCGGGAGCCACGACATCCTACGAGCAGTACTTC.

The chain couples TRBV11-3 to TRBJ2-7; no definite D call. This CDR3 has 14 residues. Germline-derived CDR1 and CDR2 are SGHNT and YENEEA. V dropped 1 base and J dropped 0 bases, with 7 bases sitting between them. CDR3 amino acids: CASSLVLSSYEQYF. In DNA form, the CDR3 reads TGTGCCAGCAGCTTAGTACTTTCCTCCTACGAGCAGTACTTC. The full variable domain, completed using reference TRBV11-3 and TRBJ2-7, is EAGVVQSPRYKIIEKKQPVAFWCNPISGHNTLYWYLQNLGQGPELLIRYENEEAVDDSQLPKDRFSAERLKGVDSTLKIQPAELGDSAVYLCASSLVLSSYEQYFGPGTRLTVT.

The chain recombines TRBV7-3 with TRBJ2-1; a weak D match, TRBD2 (7 bases). The CDR3 covers 17 residues. V dropped 2 bases and J dropped 7 bases, with 21 bases sitting between them. Germline lookup yields CDR1 SGHTA and CDR2 FQGTGA. This CDR3 is CASSLLDTGGSWNEQFF. For the CDR3, the DNA is TGTGCCAGCAGCTTATTAGATACGGGGGGCTCCTGGAATGAGCAGTTCTTC.

Comments on this clone: Other DNA sequences within the sample encode an identical CDR3. The genes are TRBV30 and TRBJ2-7; possibly TRBD2 for D (6 bases). The V end was cut by 0 bases, the J end by 4 bases, with 7 bases between. Germline-derived CDR1 and CDR2 are GTSNPN and SVGIG (reference sequence). CDR3 length: 12 residues. In DNA form, the CDR3 reads TGTGCCTGGAGTGTGGGAGGATACGAGCAGTACTTC. Residues: CAWSVGGYEQYF.

The V call is TRBV5-4, the J call TRBJ1-4; 12 bases align to TRBD1. Germline V CDR1 and CDR2: SGHNT, YYREEE (reference sequence). Trimming cost V 4 bases and J 4 bases; bases outside gene matches: 11. The CDR3 is 18 residues long. CDR3 sequence (DNA): TGTGCCAGCAGCAACGAGGGGGACAGGGGGCTCGATAATGAAAAACTGTTTTTT. Translated: CASSNEGDRGLDNEKLFF.

V usage is TRBV10-1 and J usage is TRBJ1-1; no reliable D call. This CDR3 has 16 amino acids. Germline lookup yields CDR1 WNHNN and CDR2 SYGVQD (reference sequence). Trimming removed 3 bases at V and 0 bases at J, with 14 bases between. CDR3 DNA sequence: TGCGCCAGCAGTGAAGAGGTTGGAATCATGAACACTGAAGCTTTCTTT. Translation gives CASSEEVGIMNTEAFF.

The gene calls are TRBV9 and TRBJ2-3; D gene ambiguous. The CDR3 contains 13 residues. The V end was cut by 0 bases, the J end by 6 bases, with 8 bases between. The germline CDR1 and CDR2 sequences are SGDLS and YYNGEE. The CDR3 reads CASSVGSRDTQYF. CDR3 coding DNA: TGTGCCAGCAGCGTAGGATCTCGGGATACGCAGTATTTT.

The chain recombines TRBV6-1 with TRBJ2-5; TRBD2 agrees at 10 bases. The CDR3 has 15 residues. With 5 bases clipped from V and 9 bases from J, the junction kept 12 bases outside the gene matches. Germline CDR1 reads MNHNS; CDR2 reads SASEGT. Written as DNA, the CDR3 is TGTGCCAGCAGTCGGACTAGCGGTGAAGCGGTGGCCCAGTACTTC. Residues: CASSRTSGEAVAQYF.

The genes are TRBV18 and TRBJ2-2; weak D call: TRBD1 (5 bases). This CDR3 comprises 15 residues. Germline-derived CDR1 and CDR2 are KGHSH and LQKENI. Trimming stripped 4 bases from V and 0 bases from J, with 9 bases between. This CDR3 reads CASSLDTTNTGELFF. CDR3 sequence (DNA): TGTGCCAGCTCACTGGACACAACGAACACCGGGGAGCTGTTTTTT.